The 4 T cell receptor beta chains below were found in one sample sequenced in a study of OX40 agonist ivuxolimab in advanced cancers. Clones were sequenced by immunoSEQ multiplex PCR, and TCRdb holds only the in-frame ones, with some missing. The table includes under 45,000 clones, around 84% detected once. This specimen was CD4+ or CD8+ T cells sorted from blood, taken in a trial of the OX40 agonist ivuxolimab. The source is an adult with an advanced solid tumor such as melanoma, head and neck, liver or kidney cancer.

The rearrangement joins TRBV29-1 to TRBJ2-7; D is perhaps TRBD1 (6 bases). Germline-derived CDR1 and CDR2 are SQVTM and ANQGSEA. Trimming pared 8 bases from V and 3 bases from J, leaving 17 bases between. The CDR3 covers 13 residues. This CDR3 reads CSFSHRDRYEQYF. Here the CDR3 DNA reads TGCAGCTTTAGCCACAGGGATCGCTACGAGCAGTACTTC.

V usage is TRBV18 and J usage is TRBJ2-1; either TRBD1 or TRBD2 may fit D (5 bases each). The ends were cut back, 3 bases at V and 0 bases at J, with 9 bases in the middle. CDR3 length: 15 residues. Germline V gene lookup returns CDR1 KGHSH and CDR2 LQKENI. The CDR3 coding sequence is TGTGCCAGCTCACCCGGGGCCGGCTCCTACAATGAGCAGTTCTTC. It yields the protein CASSPGAGSYNEQFF.

V usage is TRBV6-1 and J usage is TRBJ2-1, with D hard to call. The V end lost 7 bases, the J end lost 3 bases, and 4 bases lay between the germline ends. CDR1 and CDR2 from the germline V gene are MNHNS and SASEGT. The CDR3 covers 11 residues. CDR3 sequence reads: CASTSYNEQFF. As DNA, the CDR3 is TGTGCCAGCACTAGCTACAATGAGCAGTTCTTC.

The V call is TRBV30, the J call TRBJ2-7, with 7 bases matching TRBD1. There are 13 residues in the CDR3. Trimming at V came to 5 bases and at J to 7 bases, leaving 11 bases not matched to a gene. In germline, CDR1 is GTSNPN, CDR2 SVGIG (reference sequence). The CDR3 DNA sequence: TGTGCCTGGGCCAGGGGGAAACTAGGAGAGCAGTACTTC. Translation gives CAWARGKLGEQYF.